This T cell receptor (beta chain) was recorded in a study of cytomegalovirus exposure and HLA in healthy donors (dated by TCRdb to 2017 to 2019). In terms of the full investigation: In an earlier analysis of 587 of the donors, 276 Gb of sequence data and some 100 million unique TCR beta sequences from 150 million to 200 million T cells were reported. An early release covering approximately 600 HLA-typed donors comprised around 300 gigabases of sequencing data and tens of millions of unique TCR sequences. Of the 398 genotyped donors, 65% to 90% fell in the genetic ancestry cluster associated with self-reported Caucasian donors. The aim of the study was to test whether cataloging public T cell receptors could identify signatures of past pathogen exposure. The study profiled the T cell repertoires of hundreds of subjects by immunosequencing and related them to cytomegalovirus serostatus. A separate validation cohort of 100 to 150 different subjects was used in addition to the roughly 700-subject first cohort. The study combined high-throughput TCR immunosequencing, statistical association of individual TCRs with disease status, and machine learning to predict cytomegalovirus infection status. A later analysis re-examined previously published TCR beta repertoires from over 500 donors and added high-resolution HLA genotyping to investigate patterns of TCR occurrence. In the later analysis, no new phenotypic data were used to find candidate immune exposures; instead, reliance was placed on TCR beta sequences and their occurrence across donors. An earlier analysis of 587 of the donors used high-throughput TCR beta sequencing to judge whether each TCR beta V gene segment behaved as functional or pseudogenic. Donor age, sex, ethnicity and CMV serostatus were compiled together with the repertoire data. A later genetic analysis took genome-wide SNP genotypes for about 55% of the 666 donors and used that subset as a discovery cohort. All discovery cohort repertoires had been generated on a single sequencing platform. Class I and class II HLA loci were covered by the typing at four-digit resolution. Typing coverage varied by locus: roughly 629-630 donors for A, B, C, DRB1 and DQB1; roughly 500 for DQA1; approximately 570 for DPA1; 450 to 480 for DPB1. Because of strong linkage in the cohort, roughly five DR-DQ haplotypes were treated as single units for association and clustering. On average, roughly 240,000 unique TCR beta nucleotide sequences were sequenced per donor among about 400 genotyped donors of the cohort, with around 19% of those sequences being non-productive.

Findings and caveats that apply to the study as a whole: Sequencing depth was assumed to be roughly uniform across donors in the presence/absence analyses, though that assumption may not hold. A further reported finding was that TCR beta sequences accurately predicted the HLA-A and HLA-B alleles for most subjects in the first cohort. A later genetic analysis associated a missense DCLRE1C variant with V-gene and J-gene trimming of TCR beta chains, and an independent cohort replicated the association. The study gave a list of some 150 TCR beta chains associated with cytomegalovirus. Specific HLA alleles were associated with 15,000 to 20,000 TCR beta sequences at a false discovery rate of 0.05 in a later analysis. Assigning TCR associations to individual alleles was difficult when HLA alleles, especially DR and DQ, strongly co-occurred. A later analysis found that TCR association rates varied across HLA loci, with DRB1 alleles showing the most associated TCRs and HLA-C alleles the fewest. In a later analysis, several top co-occurrence clusters were reported to appear linked to parvovirus B19, influenza, CMV and Epstein-Barr virus. In an earlier analysis of roughly 500 of the donors, most TCR beta V segments appeared in productive rearrangements about 90% or about 30% of the time, broadly matching IMGT annotations. Most TCR sequences were observed very rarely across donors, whereas some public TCRs were present in many individuals. The sequencing pipeline was judged likely to have produced a cluster of highly shared sequence variants as a technical artifact. According to the authors, the approach could potentially be generalized to other disease states and immunological phenotypes. Linkage disequilibrium might explain the correlated functional status among segregating V segments, but an unknown experimental factor could not be excluded. Because HLA typing was missing for some donors at each locus, association tests included only the typed subset. CMV serostatus was the only immune exposure information available for the cohort. A later genetic analysis reported fewer N-insertions in productive TCRs among donors in an Asian-associated ancestry cluster than the 666-donor mean. Some IMGT-functional V segments, including TRBV6-2 and TRBV6-3, could not be told apart with the 87-base-pair reads, so those segments were excluded. In a later analysis, most CMV-associated TCR beta chains were found to appear HLA-restricted, with HLA associations seemingly driven largely by CMV exposure. The classifier was reported to diagnose cytomegalovirus status with high specificity and sensitivity in both the original cohort and the validation cohort. In a later analysis, HLA-associated TCR beta chains were found to be more clonally expanded and to have lower generation probabilities than equally common non-associated chains. Because counts were too low, fewer than 20 rarely observed V segments, including chromosome 9 orphons, were excluded from the earlier analysis of 587 of the donors. The cohort was sequenced for TCR beta chains only, and without alpha or paired-chain data the features that could be detected were limited. In vitro tests confirmed that a few of the cytomegalovirus-associated TCR beta chains recognize cytomegalovirus antigens.

The cohort comprised 710 or so healthy bone marrow donors. At the time of sampling, every cohort member was nominally healthy, though immune exposures that went unrecorded were likely present. The donor was CMV seronegative and was included in the group of 352 seronegative cohort members. A peripheral blood sample was collected from each donor, and TCR beta sequencing was performed on peripheral blood mononuclear cells. The Qiagen DNeasy Blood Extraction Kit was used to extract genomic DNA from the blood cell samples. A note on this clone: No cognate antigen has been identified for it. No much larger clone is present one base from it, and per-base qualities are unavailable.

CDR1 and CDR2 are drawn from the germline V gene: SQVTM, ANQGSEA. Here V drops 7 bases and J drops 5 bases, and the junction holds 7 bases not matched to any gene. Including cysteine and phenylalanine, the CDR3 has 14 amino acids. The only DNA kept is the CDR3, 42 bases in frame from the first base. The library was built by means of the immunoSEQ multiplex PCR assay. For the multiplex PCR, a mixture combining 60 forward primers for TCR Vbeta segments and 13 reverse primers for TCR Jbeta segments was used. A multiplex PCR assay on genomic DNA amplified the CDR3 region of rearranged TCR beta genes. The Illumina HiSeq System was used to sequence the amplified TCR beta libraries as 87-base-pair reads. The authors' analysis ran thus. Across the 670 or so repertoires, a later analysis counted 75 million to 90 million unique TCR beta chains, 9 million to 14 million of which were shared by at least two donors. A nearest-neighbor algorithm error-corrected the raw reads and collapsed the reads into unique sequences, merging closely related sequences to remove PCR and sequencing errors. V, D and J gene segments were assigned by aligning CDR3 sequences to IMGT reference sequences. For a sequence to be retained, a match of at least six nucleotides was required to both a V gene segment and a J gene segment. Rearrangements were classified as productive when the CDR3 lacked stop codons and remained in frame with V and J, and all other rearrangements were classified as non-productive. Following IMGT convention, CDR3 was defined as the stretch from the second conserved V-encoded cysteine up to the conserved J-encoded phenylalanine. The earlier analysis of about 610 of the donors excluded sequences that lacked an unambiguous match to a single V gene segment. In an earlier analysis of about 590 of the donors, a V segment was called functional when productive rearrangements were above 56.7%, and segregating when the standard deviation between donors exceeded 5%. A statistical classification framework was built for diagnosing cytomegalovirus status from the catalog of TCR beta chain sequences. In a later analysis, TCR nucleotide sequences were compared against IMGT/GENE-DB human TR gene sequences so that V and J genes could be assigned. The TCRdist pipeline was used in a later analysis to assign CDR3 sequences and most-parsimonious VDJ recombination scenarios. In a later analysis, every TCR beta chain was defined by the combination of its CDR3 amino acid sequence and its V-gene family, and reads without a unique V-gene family were dropped. To address suspected cross-contamination and a sequencing artifact, a later analysis removed under 600 highly shared, low-generation-probability nucleotide sequences. A later analysis calculated a clonal expansion index for each public chain from normalized within-repertoire ranks of inferred template counts. In a later analysis, generation probabilities were computed using a VDJ recombination model fitted to out-of-frame rearrangements, and the results were checked against IGoR. A later analysis scored TCR-TCR, TCR-HLA and TCR-CMV co-occurrence with hypergeometric tests, applying a repertoire-size bias correction to TCR pairs. To estimate false discovery rates, a later analysis permuted the HLA or CMV assignments 20 times. In a later analysis, co-occurring TCRs were grouped using DBSCAN, with TCRdist sequence similarity added in when clustering inside HLA-allele-positive subsets. Repertoires with fewer than 30,000 or more than 120,000 public chains were left out of co-occurrence clustering, as were roughly five repertoires with anomalous nucleotide sharing. TCRdb mirrors the immuneACCESS table, restricted to in-frame sequences. Some clones are absent from its copies; in checked studies, under half trace to an unresolved V gene, and the reason for the others is unknown. D and trimming come from the DNA, and the V and J calls and clone size come from that table. This sample lists 120,000 to 150,000 clones; approximately 79% were detected once. 1.7% of the sample is in the top ten clones.

The receptor was isolated from a woman aged 25 to 39 in good health and CMV-seronegative. The sequencing sample was made of PBMCs. Rearrangement joined TRBV29-1 to TRBJ2-1, with 11 junctional bases fitting TRBD1. The CDR3 protein sequence reads: CSAPGTGGHNEQFF. The DNA reads TGCAGCGCCCCCGGGACAGGGGGTCACAATGAGCAGTTCTTC.